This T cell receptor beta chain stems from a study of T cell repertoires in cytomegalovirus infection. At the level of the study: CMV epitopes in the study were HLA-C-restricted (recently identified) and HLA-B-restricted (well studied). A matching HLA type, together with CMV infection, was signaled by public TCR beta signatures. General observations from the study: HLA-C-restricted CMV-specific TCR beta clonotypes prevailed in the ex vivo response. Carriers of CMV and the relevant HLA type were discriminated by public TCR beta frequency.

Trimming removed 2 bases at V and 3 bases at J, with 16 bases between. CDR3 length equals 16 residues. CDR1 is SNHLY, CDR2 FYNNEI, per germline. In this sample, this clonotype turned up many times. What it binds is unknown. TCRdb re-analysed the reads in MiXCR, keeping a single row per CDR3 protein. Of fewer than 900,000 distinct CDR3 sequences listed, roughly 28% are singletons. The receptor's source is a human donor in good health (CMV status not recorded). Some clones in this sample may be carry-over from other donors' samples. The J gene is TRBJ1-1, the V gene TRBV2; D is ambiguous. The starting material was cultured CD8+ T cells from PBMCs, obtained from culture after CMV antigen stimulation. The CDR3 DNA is TGTGCCAGCAGTGAATTTCAGCAGCGTTGGGACACTGAAGCTTTCTTT. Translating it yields CASSEFQQRWDTEAFF. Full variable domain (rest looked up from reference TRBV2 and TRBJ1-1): EPEVTQTPSHQVTQMGQEVILRCVPISNHLYFYWYRQILGQKVEFLVSFYNNEISEKSEIFDDQFSVERPDGSNFTLKIRSTKLEDSAMYFCASSEFQQRWDTEAFFGQGTRLTVV.